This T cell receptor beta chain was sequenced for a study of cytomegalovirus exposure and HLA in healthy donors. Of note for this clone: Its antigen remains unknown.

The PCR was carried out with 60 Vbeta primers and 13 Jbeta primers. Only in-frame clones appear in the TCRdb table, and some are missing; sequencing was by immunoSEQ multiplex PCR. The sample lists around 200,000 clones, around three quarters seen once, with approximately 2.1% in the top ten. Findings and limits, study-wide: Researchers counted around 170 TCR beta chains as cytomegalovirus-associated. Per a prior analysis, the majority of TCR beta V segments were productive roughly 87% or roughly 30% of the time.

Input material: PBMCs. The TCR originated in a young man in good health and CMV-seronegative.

CDR3 sequence (DNA): TGTGCCAGCAGTTACCGCTATGACACCATATATTTT. This sequence encodes CASSYRYDTIYF. The chain joins TRBV6-6 to TRBJ1-3; D gene uncertain. The germline gives CDR1 MNHNY, CDR2 SVGAGI (reference sequence). The CDR3 spans 12 residues. V lost 2 bases to trimming and J lost 8 bases, with 7 bases between them.